This TCR beta chain was captured by sequencing in a study of blood T cell repertoires in COVID-19. Participant age was about 18 to 89 years, and participants resided in fewer than 30 US areas. Categorization into cohorts depended on clinical history that participants reported. During the 2 weeks before they entered the study, exposed participants had met someone with a PCR-confirmed or clinician-diagnosed COVID-19 case. In the authors' workflow: Reference gene primers were amplified, and this amplification served to estimate nucleated cell counts. Assay: immunoSEQ multiplex PCR; the TCRdb copy retains only in-frame clones and omits some. V, J and clone size derive from that table, while D and trimming were established from the DNA sequence. The data contain about 260,000 clones, 80% to 90% of them singletons. The germline V gene has CDR1 LGHDT and CDR2 YNNKEL (reference sequence). V dropped 0 bases and J dropped 14; count of bases not matched to a gene: 17. CDR3 length: 17 residues.

This clone was counted a single time. Sample: PBMCs or T cells enriched from blood (not recorded which). The V gene is TRBV3-1 (or the pseudogene TRBV3-2), the J gene TRBJ2-1, with 9 nucleotides matching TRBD2. This receptor was obtained from a man aged 45-60 years who had been exposed to COVID-19. CDR3 protein: CASSQDPALAGPLREFF. The CDR3 DNA reads as TGTGCCAGCAGCCAAGATCCCGCACTAGCGGGCCCTCTTCGGGAGTTCTTC.